What follows describes a single T cell receptor beta chain. The data stem from a study of blood T cell repertoires in COVID-19. Sequencing was performed with immunoSEQ multiplex PCR; in TCRdb, only in-frame clones are kept and a portion is missing. The sample carries about 230,000 clones, roughly 88% recorded once. The sequence was obtained from a woman between 40 and 55 years old who had recovered from COVID-19. The sample taken for sequencing was peripheral blood.

The CDR3 protein is CASSSYGEQYF. The DNA for the CDR3 is TGTGCCAGCAGTTCCTACGGTGAGCAGTACTTC. The rearrangement links TRBV6-6 to TRBJ2-7; D not certain. This CDR3 has 11 residues. The germline CDR1 and CDR2 sequences are MNHNY and SVGAGI (reference sequence). The V end lost 4 bases, the J end lost 7 bases, and 8 bases lay between the germline ends.